This passage covers 27 T cell receptor beta chains from one sample sequenced in a study of blood T cell repertoires in COVID-19. Only in-frame clones appear in the TCRdb table, and some are missing; sequencing was by immunoSEQ multiplex PCR. Here the sample spans approximately 78,000 clones, approximately 90% being singletons. Source material: peripheral blood. These receptors all stem from a man aged 50-60 years with COVID-19, enrolled during active disease.

V and J are TRBV5-1 and TRBJ1-4, with 7 bases that match TRBD1. The CDR3 length is 17 residues. Germline V lookup: CDR1 SGHRS, CDR2 YFSETQ. Trimming took 3 bases from V and 3 from J; bases not matched to a gene: 11. CDR3 sequence: CASSSYSGTAANEKLFF. For the CDR3, the DNA is TGCGCCAGCAGCTCCTATTCCGGGACAGCGGCTAATGAAAAACTGTTTTTT.

The V and J genes are TRBV19 and TRBJ2-1; 12 bases are shared with TRBD2. Germline-derived CDR1 and CDR2 are LNHDA and SQIVND (reference sequence). Trimming removed 3 bases from V and 6 bases from J; junction bases left unmatched: 6. This CDR3 region has 16 residues. CDR3 in amino acids: CASSIRSSGRANEQFF. CDR3 DNA sequence: TGTGCCAGTAGTATTAGGTCTAGCGGGAGGGCCAATGAGCAGTTCTTC.

This rearrangement joins TRBV6-2 or TRBV6-3 to TRBJ2-3; D gene ambiguous. Trimming pared 1 base from V and 4 bases from J, leaving 12 bases between. Germline V CDR1 and CDR2: MNHEY, SVGEGT. There are 15 residues in the CDR3. DNA for the CDR3: TGTGCCAGCAGTTACTTCCATAGTCAGGCAGATACGCAGTATTTT. It encodes CASSYFHSQADTQYF.

The J gene is TRBJ1-4, the V gene TRBV3-1 (or the pseudogene TRBV3-2); D is unresolved. The CDR3 contains 14 residues. The V gene's germline CDR1 is LGHDT and CDR2 YNNKEL (reference sequence). Deletions cut 5 bases from V and 4 bases from J, with 11 bases between. The CDR3 sequence is CASSSHSYNEKLFF. The CDR3 DNA sequence: TGTGCCAGCAGCTCCCACAGTTATAATGAAAAACTGTTTTTT.

The chain uses TRBV20-1 and TRBJ2-3; weak D call: TRBD1 (6 bases). The V end lost 3 bases, the J end lost 6 bases, and 16 bases lay between the germline ends. Germline V gene sequence: CDR1 DFQATT, CDR2 SNEGSKA (reference sequence). The CDR3 consists of 14 residues. CDR3 bases: TGCAGTGCTAGTGGGGACACAAAGGTCGATACGCAGTATTTT. Its translation is CSASGDTKVDTQYF.

The J gene is TRBJ2-7, the V gene TRBV12-3 or TRBV12-4; 7 nucleotides agree with TRBD1. The CDR3 extends over 13 amino acids. V shed 2 bases and J 6 bases; nucleotides not matched to a gene: 4. The CDR3 is CASSLKGAGEQYV. The DNA of the CDR3 is TGTGCCAGCAGTTTAAAGGGGGCTGGCGAGCAGTACGTC.

J is TRBJ2-3 and V is TRBV3-1 (or the pseudogene TRBV3-2); 12 bases are shared with TRBD2. The germline CDR1 and CDR2 sequences are LGHDT and YNNKEL (reference sequence). The J segment lost 0 bases and the V segment lost 2 bases, leaving 3 bases of the junction unmatched. There are 17 residues in the CDR3. Written as DNA, the CDR3 is TGTGCCAGCAGCCAACGGACTAGCGGGACAAGCACAGATACGCAGTATTTT. Translated: CASSQRTSGTSTDTQYF.

This clone was detected a few times. The rearrangement joins TRBV2 to TRBJ2-7; the match to TRBD2 covers 9 bases. Germline-derived CDR1 and CDR2 are SNHLY and FYNNEI. The CDR3 consists of 14 residues. V shed 10 bases and J 2 bases; nucleotides not matched to a gene: 9. The CDR3 DNA is TGTGCCATCGGTAGCGGGAGAGGGGCCTACGAGCAGTACTTC. Residues: CAIGSGRGAYEQYF.

The chain links TRBV19 to TRBJ2-7, with 10 bases lining up with TRBD2. Germline-derived CDR1 and CDR2 are LNHDA and SQIVND (reference sequence). The CDR3 runs 15 residues. The V and J ends lost 6 bases and 3 bases, in that order; junction bases with no gene match: 8. CDR3 region: CASRPSLAGVYEQYF. CDR3 bases: TGTGCCAGTAGGCCCTCCCTAGCGGGGGTCTACGAGCAGTACTTC.

The CDR3 spells CASRVPGQGYSYGYTF. The DNA for the CDR3 is TGTGCCAGCAGGGTGCCGGGACAGGGCTATTCTTATGGCTACACCTTC. J is TRBJ1-2 and V is TRBV28, with 9 bases identical to TRBD1. Germline assignment: CDR1 MDHEN and CDR2 SYDVKM. This CDR3 comprises 16 residues. V dropped 6 bases and J dropped 5; count of bases not matched to a gene: 13.

This clone was counted a few times. This chain connects TRBV28 to TRBJ2-6; 10 bases are a match to TRBD2. From germline, CDR1 is MDHEN and CDR2 SYDVKM. Unmatched junction bases numbered 6, after V lost 2 bases and J lost 2 bases. The CDR3 extends over 18 amino acids. This chain's CDR3 is CASSLKVAGGPGANVLTF. CDR3 nucleotide sequence: TGTGCCAGCAGTTTAAAGGTAGCGGGAGGCCCTGGGGCCAACGTCCTGACTTTC.

J is TRBJ2-2 and V is TRBV7-3; 7 positions agree with TRBD2. V shed 5 bases and J 1 base; nucleotides not matched to a gene: 7. The germline CDR1 and CDR2 sequences are SGHTA and FQGTGA. This CDR3 contains 16 residues. CDR3 in DNA: TGTGCCAGCAGCATCAGCGGGGCCCGGAACACCGGGGAGCTGTTTTTT. Translated, it gives CASSISGARNTGELFF.

The chain recombines TRBV4-2 with TRBJ1-2; TRBD1 might be the D (6 bases). The germline gives CDR1 LGHNA, CDR2 YNFKEQ. V was trimmed by 0 bases and J by 4 bases, leaving 9 bases between them. The CDR3 has 14 amino acids. CDR3 coding DNA: TGTGCCAGCAGCCAAGAGGCGACAGGCTATGGCTACACCTTC. Protein product: CASSQEATGYGYTF.

This rearrangement joins TRBV19 to TRBJ2-3; 7 positions match TRBD1. Germline trimming cut 4 bases from V and 0 bases from J; bases unmatched to any gene: 13. Per germline, CDR1 LNHDA and CDR2 SQIVND (reference sequence). The CDR3 has 18 amino acids. CDR3 residues: CASSKRLNRGLSTDTQYF. CDR3 nucleotide sequence: TGTGCCAGTAGTAAGAGATTAAACAGGGGTTTAAGCACAGATACGCAGTATTTT.

A single count supports this clone. The rearrangement joins TRBV5-1 to TRBJ2-3, with a weak D call TRBD2 (6 bases). CDR1 SGHRS and CDR2 YFSETQ come from the germline V gene. This CDR3 spans 15 amino acids. The germline V and J ends were trimmed by 0 bases and 6 bases, with 14 bases remaining between them. This CDR3 reads CASSLEAGGRDTQYF. DNA of the CDR3: TGCGCCAGCAGCTTGGAAGCTGGAGGGCGGGATACGCAGTATTTT.

CDR3 sequence reads: CASSQDGRRDTEAFF. The CDR3 coding sequence is TGTGCCAGCAGCCAAGATGGGAGGAGGGACACTGAAGCTTTCTTT. The chain links TRBV14 to TRBJ1-1; D is unresolved. Germline V gene lookup returns CDR1 SGHDN and CDR2 FVKESK. Trimming removed 0 bases at V and 3 bases at J, with 11 bases between. The CDR3 is made up of 15 amino acids. The variable domain in full, with the rest retrieved from reference TRBV14 and TRBJ1-1, is EAGVTQFPSHSVIEKGQTVTLRCDPISGHDNLYWYRRVMGKEIKFLLHFVKESKQDESGMPNNRFLAERTGGTYSTLKVQPAELEDSGVYFCASSQDGRRDTEAFFGQGTRLTVV.

This clone was found once. This chain joins TRBV5-1 and TRBJ1-1; D remains unclear. V was shortened by 4 bases and J by 2 bases, with 15 bases between the two germline ends. The germline V gene has CDR1 SGHRS and CDR2 YFSETQ. There are 15 residues in the CDR3. The CDR3 nucleotides read TGCGCCAGCAGCCAGTTTGAGACACCTAACACTGAAGCTTTCTTT. This translates into CASSQFETPNTEAFF.

The CDR3 is CATLGQATGELFF. CDR3 nucleotides: TGTGCCACCCTGGGACAGGCCACCGGGGAGCTGTTTTTT. The chain uses TRBV6-5 and TRBJ2-2, with TRBD1 matching 8 bases. The J segment lost 4 bases and the V segment lost 10 bases, leaving 5 bases of the junction unmatched. CDR1 is MNHEY and CDR2 is SVGAGI in the germline V gene. This CDR3 contains 13 residues.

The V and J genes are TRBV19 and TRBJ2-1, with 7 bases fitting TRBD2. There are 16 residues in the CDR3. The V gene's germline CDR1 is LNHDA and CDR2 SQIVND (reference sequence). After removal of 1 base from V and 10 bases from J, the junction contained 13 bases not matched to a gene. For the CDR3, the DNA is TGTGCCAGTAGTATAGCCTCGGCTAGCGGCCGGAGAGAGCAGTTCTTC. It codes for CASSIASASGRREQFF.

J is TRBJ1-2 and V is TRBV6-5; D gene unclear. V lost 0 bases to trimming and J lost 6 bases, with 17 bases between them. CDR1 and CDR2 from the germline V gene are MNHEY and SVGAGI. This CDR3 has 16 residues. CDR3 bases: TGTGCCAGCAGTTACTCGAAATTCGACTCCTTCGATGGCTACACCTTC. Amino acid sequence: CASSYSKFDSFDGYTF.

This clone has just one count. The V call is TRBV19, the J call TRBJ2-3, with D possibly matching TRBD2 (6 bases). The V end lost 6 bases, the J end lost 11 bases, and 15 bases lay between the germline ends. CDR1 and CDR2 from the germline V gene are LNHDA and SQIVND (reference sequence). This CDR3 comprises 12 residues. The CDR3 spells CASSPGTPRQYF. The CDR3 DNA is TGTGCCAGTAGCCCCGGGACTCCGCGGCAGTATTTT.

This clone was counted only a few times. V is TRBV18 and J is TRBJ1-1; 7 nucleotides align to TRBD1. The ends lost 6 bases at V and 3 bases at J; junction bases unmatched: 7. Germline assignment: CDR1 KGHSH and CDR2 LQKENI. The CDR3 covers 14 residues. The chain's CDR3 is CASSAQGGDTEAFF. The CDR3 region has the DNA TGTGCCAGCTCGGCGCAGGGGGGAGACACTGAAGCTTTCTTT.

This clone was seen only once. The chain uses TRBV27 and TRBJ2-1; weak D call: TRBD2 (6 bases). The germline V gene has CDR1 MNHEY and CDR2 SMNVEV (reference sequence). Trimming removed 4 bases at V and 4 bases at J, with 14 bases between. This CDR3 comprises 15 residues. The CDR3 loop reads CASSYASENYNEQFF. CDR3 nucleotides: TGTGCCAGCAGTTACGCTAGCGAGAATTACAATGAGCAGTTCTTC.

This clone turned up a few times. V usage is TRBV14 and J usage is TRBJ1-2; D is perhaps TRBD1 (5 bases). Between the trimmed V and J ends, which lost 0 bases and 4 bases, there was a span of 6 bases. The CDR3 runs 13 residues. Germline loops: CDR1 SGHDN, CDR2 FVKESK. The CDR3 sequence is CASSQDDSYGYTF. The CDR3 coding sequence is TGTGCCAGCAGCCAAGATGACAGCTATGGCTACACCTTC.

The chain uses TRBV3-1 (or the pseudogene TRBV3-2) and TRBJ2-2; 8 bases are a match to TRBD1. V trimming: 4 bases; J trimming: 4 bases; junction bases outside the gene matches: 8. This CDR3 is 16 amino acids long. Looked up from germline, CDR1 is LGHDT and CDR2 is YNNKEL (reference sequence). DNA for the CDR3: TGTGCCAGCAGCCCCACCGGGACAGGCCGCACCGGGGAGCTGTTTTTT. Translation gives CASSPTGTGRTGELFF.

The chain joins TRBV2 to TRBJ1-5; 9 positions match TRBD1. The germline CDR1 and CDR2 sequences are SNHLY and FYNNEI. The CDR3 runs 12 residues. Germline trimming cut 6 bases from V and 6 bases from J; bases unmatched to any gene: 0. The chain's CDR3 is CASRTGGQPQHF. The CDR3 nucleotides read TGTGCCAGCAGGACAGGGGGTCAGCCCCAGCATTTT.

The rearrangement links TRBV5-1 to TRBJ1-1; perhaps TRBD1 as D (5 bases). Germline CDR1 is SGHRS and CDR2 is YFSETQ. This CDR3 contains 14 residues. V was cut by 2 bases and J by 1 base, with 9 bases left in between. The CDR3 DNA reads TGCGCCAGCAGCTTTACAGGTCCGAACACTGAAGCTTTCTTT. Translated, it gives CASSFTGPNTEAFF.